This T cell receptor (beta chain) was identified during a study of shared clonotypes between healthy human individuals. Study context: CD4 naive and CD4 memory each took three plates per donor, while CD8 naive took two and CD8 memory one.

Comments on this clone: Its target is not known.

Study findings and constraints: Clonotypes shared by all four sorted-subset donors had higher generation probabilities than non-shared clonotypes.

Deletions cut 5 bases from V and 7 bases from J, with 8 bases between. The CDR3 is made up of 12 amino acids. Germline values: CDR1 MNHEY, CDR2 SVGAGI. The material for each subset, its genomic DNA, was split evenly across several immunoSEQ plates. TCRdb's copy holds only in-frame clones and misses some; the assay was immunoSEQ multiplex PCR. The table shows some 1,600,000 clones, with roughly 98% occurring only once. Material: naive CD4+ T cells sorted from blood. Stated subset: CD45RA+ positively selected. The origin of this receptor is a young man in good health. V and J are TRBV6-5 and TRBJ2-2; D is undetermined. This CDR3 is CASSPTYGELFF. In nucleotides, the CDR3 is TGTGCCAGCAGTCCGACTTACGGGGAGCTGTTTTTT.